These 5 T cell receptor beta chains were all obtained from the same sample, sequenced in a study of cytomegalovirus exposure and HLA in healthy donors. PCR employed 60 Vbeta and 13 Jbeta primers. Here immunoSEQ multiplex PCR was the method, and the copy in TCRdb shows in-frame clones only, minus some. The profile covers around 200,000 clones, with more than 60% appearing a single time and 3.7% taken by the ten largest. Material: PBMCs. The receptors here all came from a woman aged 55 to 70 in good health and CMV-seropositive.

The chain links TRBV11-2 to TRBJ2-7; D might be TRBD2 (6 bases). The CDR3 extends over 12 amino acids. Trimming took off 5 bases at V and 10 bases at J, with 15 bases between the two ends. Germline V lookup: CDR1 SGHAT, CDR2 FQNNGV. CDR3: CASSLFVGGQYF. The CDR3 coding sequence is TGTGCCAGCAGCCTATTTGTGGGGGGTCAGTACTTC.

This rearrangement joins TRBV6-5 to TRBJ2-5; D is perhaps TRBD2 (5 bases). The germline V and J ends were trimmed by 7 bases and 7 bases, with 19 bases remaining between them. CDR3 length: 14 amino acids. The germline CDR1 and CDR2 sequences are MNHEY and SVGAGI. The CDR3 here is CASIDPPLVGTQYF. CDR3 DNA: TGTGCCAGCATCGACCCTCCACTAGTAGGGACCCAGTACTTC.

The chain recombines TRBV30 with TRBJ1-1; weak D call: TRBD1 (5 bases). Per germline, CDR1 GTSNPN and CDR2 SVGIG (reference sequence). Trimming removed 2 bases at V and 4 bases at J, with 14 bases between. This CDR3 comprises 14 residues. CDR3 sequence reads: CAWSLGRRGTEAFF. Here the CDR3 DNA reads TGTGCCTGGAGTCTAGGACGGAGGGGCACTGAAGCTTTCTTT. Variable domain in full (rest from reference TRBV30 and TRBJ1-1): SQTIHQWPATLVQPVGSPLSLECTVEGTSNPNLYWYRQAAGRGLQLLFYSVGIGQISSEVPQNLSASRPQDRQFILSSKKLLLSDSGFYLCAWSLGRRGTEAFFGQGTRLTVV.

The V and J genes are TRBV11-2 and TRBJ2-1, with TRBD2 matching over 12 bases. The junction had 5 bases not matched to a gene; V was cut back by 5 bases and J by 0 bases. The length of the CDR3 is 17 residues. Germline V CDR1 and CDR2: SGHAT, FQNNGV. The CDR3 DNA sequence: TGTGCCAGCAGCCCCCAACTAGCGGGGGGCTCCTACAATGAGCAGTTCTTC. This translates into CASSPQLAGGSYNEQFF.

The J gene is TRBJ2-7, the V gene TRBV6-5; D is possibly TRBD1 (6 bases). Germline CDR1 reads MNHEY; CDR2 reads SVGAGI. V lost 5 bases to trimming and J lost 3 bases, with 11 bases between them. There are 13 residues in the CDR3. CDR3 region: CASSLDSFYEQYF. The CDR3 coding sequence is TGTGCCAGCAGTCTGGACAGCTTCTACGAGCAGTACTTC.